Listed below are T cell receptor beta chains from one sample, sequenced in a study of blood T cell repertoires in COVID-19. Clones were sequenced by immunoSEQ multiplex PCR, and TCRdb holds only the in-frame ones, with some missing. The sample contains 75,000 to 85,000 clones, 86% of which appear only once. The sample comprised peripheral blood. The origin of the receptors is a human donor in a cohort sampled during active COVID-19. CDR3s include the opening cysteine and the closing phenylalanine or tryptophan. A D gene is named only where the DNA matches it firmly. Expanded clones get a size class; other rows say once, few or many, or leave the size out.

DNA: TGTGCCACTCAGACAGGGGGTGGAAACACCATATATTTT
CDR3: CATQTGGGNTIYF
J: TRBJ1-3
size: few
D: TRBD1
V: TRBV19

DNA: TGTGCCAGCAGCCACCGGACAAACACCGGGGAGCTGTTTTTT
CDR3: CASSHRTNTGELFF
J: TRBJ2-2
size: few
D: .
V: TRBV7-9

DNA: TGTGCCAGCTCTCAAGGGGCGGTTACCTACGAGCAGTACTTC
CDR3: CASSQGAVTYEQYF
J: TRBJ2-7
size: .
D: .
V: TRBV18

DNA: TGTGCCAGCAGCGTCGCGGGAGGGTACACTGAAGCTTTCTTT
CDR3: CASSVAGGYTEAFF
J: TRBJ1-1
size: .
D: .
V: TRBV9

DNA: TGTGCCAGCAGCTCCCCCGTCCTGCTGCAGGAGACCCAGTACTTC
CDR3: CASSSPVLLQETQYF
J: TRBJ2-5
size: .
D: .
V: TRBV3-1/TRBV3-2

DNA: TGTGCCAGCAGTCCCCGAGGGGGCCGGGGCTACGAGCAGTACTTC
CDR3: CASSPRGGRGYEQYF
J: TRBJ2-7
size: once
D: TRBD1
V: TRBV28

DNA: TGTGCCAGCAGCCTCGGGACAGTGTCGGCCGAGCAGTACTTC
CDR3: CASSLGTVSAEQYF
J: TRBJ2-7
size: .
D: TRBD1
V: TRBV7-2

DNA: TGTGCCAGCATCAGGGGAACAGATACGCAGTATTTT
CDR3: CASIRGTDTQYF
J: TRBJ2-3
size: .
D: .
V: TRBV5-6

DNA: TGTGCCTGGAGGTCACTAGCAGCCCGCTCCTCCTACGAGCAGTACTTC
CDR3: CAWRSLAARSSYEQYF
J: TRBJ2-7
size: .
D: .
V: TRBV30

DNA: TGCGCCAGCAGCTTGGCCCCCAGCGCGGGAGATACGCAGTATTTT
CDR3: CASSLAPSAGDTQYF
J: TRBJ2-3
size: .
D: .
V: TRBV5-1

DNA: TGCGCCAGCAGCTTGACAGGGGCTAACCCTGGGGGTGCCAACGTCCTGACTTTC
CDR3: CASSLTGANPGGANVLTF
J: TRBJ2-6
size: .
D: TRBD1
V: TRBV5-1

DNA: TGCAGTGCTATGGACTGGGAAGCTTTCTTT
CDR3: CSAMDWEAFF
J: TRBJ1-1
size: .
D: .
V: TRBV20-1

DNA: TGCAGCGTTGACCGACAGATCTATGGCTACACCTTC
CDR3: CSVDRQIYGYTF
J: TRBJ1-2
size: .
D: .
V: TRBV29-1